This record covers a single TCR beta chain. This clonotype was found many times. The antigen it binds to is not known. The record has no base qualities; no much larger clone is one base away. The CDR3 has 15 amino acids, counting the end cysteine and phenylalanine. Here the CDR3 DNA is all that survives: 45 bases in frame from base 1. V loses 1 base of germline sequence and J loses 0 bases, and the interval between the two ends is 10 bases. CDR1 and CDR2, per the germline V gene, are SGHRS and YFSETQ. This sample is part of a study of T-cell memory formation after mild COVID-19 (TCRdb year 2021). Looking at the study overall: TCR sequence clusters from the two donors were largely donor specific. Two young, previously healthy adult volunteers, one female and one male, were included in the cohort. In two donors, T-cell clones that expanded and contracted after mild COVID-19 were tracked by sequencing TCRalpha and TCRbeta repertoires over time. Overall study results and their limits: From day 15 to 85, contracting clones showed balanced CD4/CD8 phenotypes, whereas a second wave of clones that expanded from day 15 to 37 leaned towards CD4+. Only a couple of mild cases were covered in the study, and larger cohorts including severe cases with pre-infection samples were considered necessary. Contracting CD4+ clones were found mainly in CM and EM memory subsets, while CD8+ clones were enriched in EMRA. Some responding clones were found in pre-infection memory, which suggests that pre-existing cross-reactive memory T cells took part in the SARS-CoV-2 response. SARS-CoV-2 specificity was not confirmed for the second-wave clones peaking on day 37.

Ficoll-Paque density gradient centrifugation was used to isolate PBMCs. The reads were generated on an Illumina NovaSeq 6000. TCRalpha and TCRbeta cDNA libraries were constructed by 5'RACE with constant-segment primers, with sample barcodes and unique molecular identifiers being introduced. Trizol reagent was used to extract RNA from every sample. Amplification of the libraries took two PCR steps, and the second step added a second sample barcode plus Illumina TruSeq adapters. The libraries were sequenced on an Illumina NovaSeq using 2 x 150 bp paired-end reads. Regarding the original processing steps: The reads were demultiplexed and collapsed into UMI-guided consensus sequences using migec v1.2.7. Using mixcr v2.1.11, the UMI consensuses were aligned to TRA and TRB V and J templates and assembled into clonotypes. Clonotypes were classified as expanded or contracted when called significant by both edgeR and NoisET, with noise models trained on biological replicates. For edgeR calls, the cutoffs were a false discovery rate-adjusted p below 0.01 and a log2 fold-change threshold of 1. As an exploratory analysis of dynamics, max-normalized trajectories of the 1000 most abundant clonotypes were examined with PCA combined with hierarchical clustering. The CD4 or CD8 phenotype of responding clones was assigned using the separately sequenced CD4+ and CD8+ repertoires. TCRdb handled the public reads itself, with Q25 trimming in fastp and clone calling in MiXCR, and kept productive beta chains. CDR3 protein duplicates are merged, each entry listing the most common genes and DNA. TCRdb's processing, not the study's, gives the V and J calls here. This sample is represented by around 36,000 distinct CDR3 sequences; around 10% of them were singletons. The ten largest clones add up to less than 30% of the sample.

Sequences were obtained from PBMCs or a T cell subset sorted from them (not recorded which). In this chain, TRBV5-1 is recombined with TRBJ1-1, with an unclear D gene assignment. The sequence came from a man aged 18-30 years who had mild COVID-19 (a few samples of this study predate the infection). The sample titles of this study are shuffled in the database, so cell type and time point are left out; the donor was told from shared clones. The CDR3 region has the sequence CASSLTVTMNTEAFF. The DNA sequence is TGCGCCAGCAGCTTGACCGTCACGATGAACACTGAAGCTTTCTTT.